The rows below give T cell receptor beta chains drawn from one sample of a study of blood T cell repertoires in COVID-19. Assay used: immunoSEQ multiplex PCR; TCRdb lists only in-frame clones, some missing. In the table there are approximately 320,000 clones, roughly nine tenths of which are singletons. The specimen was PBMCs or T cells enriched from blood (not recorded which). All receptors derive from a man in his sixties who had recovered from COVID-19. The CDR3 runs from the conserved cysteine through the conserved F or W. Fields, in order: J gene, clone size, D gene, V gene, CDR3 DNA, CDR3 protein. D genes are given only for firm matches. A row's size may be missing; if present it is once, few, many or a size class.

TRBJ1-2,.,.,TRBV19,TGTGCCAGTAGTACCGGGGGGCATGCCTATGGCTACACCTTC,CASSTGGHAYGYTF
TRBJ1-5,.,.,TRBV19,TGTGCCAGTAATTCCATTGCAGGGAGGCAGCCCCAGCATTTT,CASNSIAGRQPQHF
TRBJ2-7,.,.,TRBV4-3,TGCGCCAGCAGCCAATGGGACTCTTCCCAGCAGTACTTC,CASSQWDSSQQYF
TRBJ2-3,.,.,TRBV2,TGTGCCAGCAACACAGCTCTCAGGGATACGCAGTATTTT,CASNTALRDTQYF
TRBJ2-1,.,TRBD2,TRBV2,TGTGCCAGCGGGAGCGCAGGTCTAGCGGGAGGGTCCTACAATGAGCAGTTCTTC,CASGSAGLAGGSYNEQFF
TRBJ2-3,.,.,TRBV6-5,TGTGCCTCAGCAGAGCTCGGGGTAAACACAGATACGCAGTATTTT,CASAELGVNTDTQYF
TRBJ1-3,.,.,TRBV7-9,TGTGCCAGCAGCCGAGGCCGCTTTGAGGTCTCATCTGGAAACACCATATATTTT,CASSRGRFEVSSGNTIYF
TRBJ2-1,.,TRBD2,TRBV4-1,TGCGCCAGCAGCCCTGTGCGGGGGGGTGGTTATGAGCAGTTCTTC,CASSPVRGGGYEQFF
TRBJ2-5,.,.,TRBV6-5,TGTGCCAGCAGTTACAGGGGAGGAGGAGAGACCCAGTACTTC,CASSYRGGGETQYF
TRBJ2-1,.,.,TRBV19,TGTGCCAGTAGTATCCTTCTGACTCCCTCTGAGCAGTTCTTC,CASSILLTPSEQFF
TRBJ1-6,.,TRBD1,TRBV6-2/TRBV6-3,TGTGCCAGCAGTCCCAGGGGGGCCTATAATTCACCCCTCCACTTT,CASSPRGAYNSPLHF
TRBJ2-2,once,TRBD1,TRBV11-3,TGTGCCAGCAGCTCCCGGACAGGGAAGAACACCGGGGAGCTGTTTTTT,CASSSRTGKNTGELFF
TRBJ2-7,.,TRBD1,TRBV6-5,TGTGCCAGCGGGACAGGGGTAGTCGAGCAGTACTTC,CASGTGVVEQYF
TRBJ1-6,.,TRBD1,TRBV19,TGTGCCAGTAGAGGACAGGGAGAGGGTTCACCCCTCCACTTT,CASRGQGEGSPLHF
TRBJ2-4,.,TRBD2,TRBV18,TGTGCCAGCTCACCTCTCAGCGGGGCAGGGGCCAAAAACATTCAGTACTTC,CASSPLSGAGAKNIQYF
TRBJ2-7,.,.,TRBV11-3,TGTGCCAGCAGCTTAGTATTGGCTAGCAGCCGCTACGAGCAGTACTTC,CASSLVLASSRYEQYF
TRBJ2-4,.,TRBD2,TRBV11-3,TGTGCCAGCAGCTTAGTGGTTGGTTCGGCGGGAGTGATCAAAAACATTCAGTACTTC,CASSLVVGSAGVIKNIQYF
TRBJ1-5,few,.,TRBV7-2,TGTGCCAGCAGCTTAGGGGGGGGCGCGGGCAATCAGCCCCAGCATTTT,CASSLGGGAGNQPQHF
TRBJ2-3,.,.,TRBV2,TGTGCCAGCAGTGTAGTAGGGAGCGCAGATACGCAGTATTTT,CASSVVGSADTQYF
TRBJ1-5,.,.,TRBV6-2/TRBV6-3,TGTGCCAGCAGTCTTTGGGGGCAAGGCAATCAGCCCCAGCATTTT,CASSLWGQGNQPQHF
TRBJ1-2,few,TRBD1,TRBV5-8,TGTGCCAGCAGAACCGGGACAGGGTTTTTCTATGGCTACACCTTC,CASRTGTGFFYGYTF
TRBJ2-7,once,TRBD2,TRBV27,TGTGCCAGCAGTTTAGGGGGGGACCTCCGGAACGAGCAGTACTTC,CASSLGGDLRNEQYF
TRBJ2-1,.,.,TRBV5-1,TGCGCCAGCAGCTTGGGACAGGCCTACAATGAGCAGTTCTTC,CASSLGQAYNEQFF
TRBJ1-5,.,TRBD1,TRBV6-5,TGTGCCAGCAGTTCTACCAGGGGGCTGGGCAATCAGCCCCAGCATTTT,CASSSTRGLGNQPQHF
TRBJ1-1,few,TRBD1,TRBV5-1,TGCGCCAGCAGCTTAGGCAGGGGGCTTTTCACTGAAGCTTTCTTT,CASSLGRGLFTEAFF
TRBJ2-7,.,.,TRBV30,TGTGCCTGGAGTGGAGGTCTGTCCTACGAGCAGTACTTC,CAWSGGLSYEQYF
TRBJ1-5,.,TRBD1,TRBV10-3,TGTGCCATCAGTGAAGGGCGGACAGGGGATAGCAATCAGCCCCAGCATTTT,CAISEGRTGDSNQPQHF
TRBJ2-5,.,TRBD2,TRBV13,TGTGCCAGCAGCTCGGGACTAGCGGGACAGGAGACCCAGTACTTC,CASSSGLAGQETQYF
TRBJ1-2,.,.,TRBV18,TGTGCCAGCTCACGAGACAGCAGGGGCTACACCTTC,CASSRDSRGYTF
TRBJ1-3,.,TRBD1,TRBV25-1,TGTGCCAGCAGTGAACAACAGGGGGCGGGTGGAAACACCATATATTTT,CASSEQQGAGGNTIYF